These 6 T cell receptor beta chains were all obtained from the same sample, sequenced in a study of beta chain features in type 1 diabetes. TCRB transcripts that were expressed got sequenced, as all of the isolated RNA had been reverse transcribed. Profiling relied on immunoSEQ multiplex PCR, and the TCRdb table lists in-frame clones only, not all of them. Of roughly 610,000 clones in the sample, roughly a sixth were seen once. The specimen was naive CD4+ T cells from blood. Receptors originate from a young man in good health.

This chain links TRBV2 with TRBJ1-6; a possible D gene is TRBD1 (5 bases). Germline CDR1 is SNHLY and CDR2 is FYNNEI. There are 13 residues in the CDR3. V was clipped by 6 bases and J by 10 bases, with 13 bases between them. In DNA form, the CDR3 reads TGTGCCAGCAGGGACCAGGGTTGGTCACCCCTCCACTTT. Translation: CASRDQGWSPLHF.

This clone came up a few times. The J gene is TRBJ2-1, the V gene TRBV7-3; 11 bases align to TRBD2. J gave up 1 base and V 8 bases, and 7 bases lay outside the gene matches. This CDR3 has 16 residues. Germline loops: CDR1 SGHTA, CDR2 FQGTGA. The CDR3 coding sequence is TGTGCCAGCTGTCTAGCGGGAGGCGGGTCCTACAATGAGCAGTTCTTC. Amino acids: CASCLAGGGSYNEQFF.

The chain is built from TRBV30 and TRBJ1-1, with a tentative D call TRBD1 (6 bases). In germline, CDR1 is GTSNPN, CDR2 SVGIG (reference sequence). The germline V and J ends were trimmed by 1 base and 7 bases, with 16 bases remaining between them. CDR3 length equals 14 residues. CDR3 loop: CAWSGWGATFEAFF. CDR3 coding DNA: TGTGCCTGGAGTGGATGGGGGGCCACCTTTGAAGCTTTCTTT.

The table lists this clone with a few counts. This CDR3 reads CASSRTGANEKLFF. The DNA of the CDR3 is TGTGCCAGCAGCAGGACAGGGGCTAATGAAAAACTGTTTTTT. The chain couples TRBV13 to TRBJ1-4, with 9 bases aligning to TRBD1. The V gene end was trimmed by 5 bases and the J gene end by 3 bases; junction bases not matched to a gene: 1. Germline CDR1 PRHDT, CDR2 FYEKMQ (reference sequence). The CDR3 covers 14 residues.

V and J are TRBV7-2 and TRBJ1-2; D is perhaps TRBD1 (5 bases). This CDR3 contains 12 residues. CDR1 is SGHTA, CDR2 FQGNSA, per germline. Trimming left V 4 bases short and J 6 bases short, with 9 bases between. CDR3 in amino acids: CASSYLRDGYTF. The CDR3 DNA reads TGTGCCAGCAGCTACCTCAGGGATGGCTACACCTTC.

J is TRBJ2-1 and V is TRBV5-1; 10 bases align to TRBD1. The junction had 13 bases not matched to a gene; V was cut back by 10 bases and J by 9 bases. The germline V gene encodes CDR1 SGHRS and CDR2 YFSETQ. This CDR3 has 14 amino acids. CDR3 sequence reads: CAGKTGTGDGEQFF. The CDR3 bases are TGCGCCGGAAAAACTGGGACAGGGGACGGTGAGCAGTTCTTC.